The entry that follows covers one T cell receptor (beta chain) sequence. Its target is unknown. This specimen comes from a study of shared clonotypes between healthy human individuals. The study's findings and limits: Sorted-subset samples were not fully sequenced, rarefaction indicated. Sampling covered blood only; tissue repertoires likely differ.

Replicate PCRs for sorted subsets used around 200 ng DNA; this equaled about 30,000 T cell genomes. The table came from immunoSEQ multiplex PCR; TCRdb's copy has only in-frame clones and leaves some out. The sample lists about 2,200,000 clones; about 92% were seen once. Naive CD8 populations comprised CD45RO-negative cells positively selected for CCR7, excluding terminally differentiated effector memory CD45RA+ cells. V lost 9 bases and J lost 5, with 14 bases in between. The length of the CDR3 is 13 residues. Per the germline V gene, CDR1 is SGHRS and CDR2 is YFSETQ. Sequencing used naive CD8+ T cells from PBMCs. The chain carries TRBV5-1 and TRBJ2-2, with D possibly matching TRBD2 (6 bases). The receptor was isolated from a man aged 18 to 29 in good health. Some clones in this sample may be carry-over from other donors' samples. CDR3 region: CAISGLITGELFF. CDR3 coding DNA: TGCGCCATCTCGGGACTTATTACCGGGGAGCTGTTTTTT.